A selection of T cell receptor beta chains follows, all from one sample in a study of blood T cell repertoires in COVID-19. Using immunoSEQ multiplex PCR, the repertoire was profiled, and TCRdb retains in-frame clones only, with some absent. The table lists over 200,000 clones, approximately 81% of them singletons. The material sequenced was peripheral blood. The receptor source for this set is an elderly woman with acute or convalescent COVID-19. CDR3s include the opening cysteine and the closing phenylalanine or tryptophan. Fields, in order: J gene, D gene, V gene, clone size, CDR3 protein, CDR3 DNA. The D gene is left open where the match is weak. Some rows mark clone size as missing; the rest say once, few, many or name a class of expanded clone.

TRBJ1-3 | TRBD1 | TRBV3-1/TRBV3-2 | - | CASSQTGGPGNTIYF | TGTGCCAGCAGCCAAACAGGGGGCCCTGGAAACACCATATATTTT
TRBJ1-5 | - | TRBV7-8 | - | CASSQRFAVYSNQPQHF | TGTGCCAGCAGCCAACGGTTTGCGGTCTATAGCAATCAGCCCCAGCATTTT
TRBJ1-4 | - | TRBV2 | - | CASSPLPSGLEEKLFF | TGTGCCAGCAGTCCACTCCCATCCGGGTTGGAGGAAAAACTGTTTTTT
TRBJ2-3 | - | TRBV7-9 | - | CASSSSGPDTQYF | TGTGCCAGCAGCTCCTCAGGCCCAGATACGCAGTATTTT
TRBJ1-2 | TRBD1 | TRBV6-5 | - | CASSQGQMNYGYTF | TGTGCCAGCAGTCAGGGACAGATGAACTATGGCTACACCTTC
TRBJ2-7 | - | TRBV19 | - | CASSMSNRLGEQYF | TGTGCCAGTAGTATGAGTAACAGGCTCGGCGAGCAGTACTTC
TRBJ2-2 | TRBD1 | TRBV5-1 | - | CASSWGQGTGELFF | TGCGCCAGCAGCTGGGGACAGGGGACCGGGGAGCTGTTTTTT
TRBJ2-1 | TRBD2 | TRBV3-1/TRBV3-2 | few | CASSRGLAEYNEQFF | TGTGCCAGCAGCCGAGGACTAGCGGAGTACAATGAGCAGTTCTTC
TRBJ1-2 | - | TRBV5-1 | - | CASSLGTGSGDGYTF | TGCGCCAGCAGCTTGGGTACAGGGTCGGGTGATGGCTACACCTTC
TRBJ2-3 | TRBD1 | TRBV28 | - | CASSPGTGGTDTQYF | TGTGCCAGCAGTCCCGGGACAGGGGGAACAGATACGCAGTATTTT
TRBJ2-7 | TRBD2 | TRBV7-8 | - | CASSFGGSNAYEQYF | TGTGCCAGCAGCTTCGGCGGGAGTAACGCCTACGAGCAGTACTTC
TRBJ1-1 | - | TRBV10-3 | - | CAISDSGWEDTEAFF | TGTGCCATCAGTGACTCAGGGTGGGAAGACACTGAAGCTTTCTTT
TRBJ1-1 | - | TRBV19 | - | CASSIIAANTEAFF | TGTGCCAGTAGTATAATAGCAGCGAACACTGAAGCTTTCTTT
TRBJ2-2 | - | TRBV25-1 | - | CASMRASDTGELFF | TGTGCCAGCATGCGGGCCTCGGACACCGGGGAGCTGTTTTTT
TRBJ2-7 | TRBD2 | TRBV28 | - | CASRSAGTSGYEQYF | TGTGCCAGCAGATCGGCGGGGACTAGCGGGTACGAGCAGTACTTC
TRBJ1-6 | - | TRBV6-5 | - | CASRGGQGNNSPLHF | TGTGCCAGCAGGGGGGGGCAGGGCAACAATTCACCCCTCCACTTT
TRBJ1-1 | TRBD1 | TRBV27 | few | CASSRQGAGNTEAFF | TGTGCCAGCAGCCGACAGGGGGCTGGGAACACTGAAGCTTTCTTT
TRBJ1-4 | TRBD1 | TRBV5-1 | - | CASSPGQGAGFNEKLFF | TGCGCCAGCAGCCCGGGACAGGGGGCCGGATTTAATGAAAAACTGTTTTTT
TRBJ1-1 | TRBD1 | TRBV10-3 | few | CAIRGQATEAFF | TGTGCCATCAGAGGACAGGCCACTGAAGCTTTCTTT
TRBJ2-7 | TRBD1 | TRBV20-1 | - | CSARHRGEQYF | TGCAGTGCTAGACACAGGGGCGAGCAGTACTTC
TRBJ1-1 | TRBD1 | TRBV19 | - | CASGRQGLDTEAFF | TGTGCCAGTGGGAGACAGGGGCTTGACACTGAAGCTTTCTTT
TRBJ1-5 | TRBD1 | TRBV30 | once | CAWKQGAGQPQHF | TGTGCCTGGAAGCAGGGGGCCGGTCAGCCCCAGCATTTT
TRBJ2-2 | TRBD1 | TRBV5-1 | once | CASSQGQVTGELFF | TGCGCCAGCAGCCAGGGACAGGTCACCGGGGAGCTGTTTTTT
TRBJ1-6 | - | TRBV19 | - | CASSTRTGSGSPLHF | TGTGCCAGTAGTACGAGGACCGGGAGTGGATCACCCCTCCACTTT
TRBJ2-5 | TRBD1 | TRBV19 | - | CASSPGRDRNKETQYF | TGTGCCAGTAGTCCCGGCCGGGACAGAAACAAAGAGACCCAGTACTTC
TRBJ2-1 | TRBD2 | TRBV9 | - | CASSVAPAGSNEQFF | TGTGCCAGCAGCGTAGCTCCAGCGGGATCCAATGAGCAGTTCTTC
TRBJ1-1 | TRBD1 | TRBV11-3 | - | CASSLVVTRDRATEAFF | TGTGCCAGCAGCTTAGTCGTGACGAGGGACAGGGCCACTGAAGCTTTCTTT
TRBJ1-1 | - | TRBV18 | - | CASSPRSGNTEAFF | TGTGCCAGCTCACCTCGTTCGGGGAACACTGAAGCTTTCTTT
TRBJ2-5 | TRBD2 | TRBV3-1/TRBV3-2 | - | CASSQAGGETQYF | TGTGCCAGCAGCCAAGCGGGGGGAGAGACCCAGTACTTC
TRBJ1-5 | TRBD1 | TRBV7-2 | - | CASSLVGQGYRQPQHF | TGTGCCAGCAGCTTAGTAGGACAGGGATATCGACAGCCCCAGCATTTT
TRBJ1-2 | TRBD1 | TRBV6-1 | once | CASSEIDRGFYGYTF | TGTGCCAGCAGTGAAATTGACAGGGGGTTTTATGGCTACACCTTC
TRBJ2-5 | - | TRBV7-3 | - | CASSRGREQETQYF | TGTGCCAGCAGCCGGGGGCGGGAGCAAGAGACCCAGTACTTC
TRBJ2-1 | TRBD2 | TRBV30 | once | CAWAGLGSEQFF | TGTGCCTGGGCCGGACTAGGGTCTGAGCAGTTCTTC
TRBJ1-5 | TRBD1 | TRBV2 | - | CASSADRGHQPQHF | TGTGCCAGCAGTGCGGACAGGGGTCATCAGCCCCAGCATTTT
TRBJ1-6 | - | TRBV27 | - | CASSPLRGSYNSPLHF | TGTGCTAGCAGTCCGTTAAGGGGCTCCTATAATTCACCCCTCCACTTT